What follows describes a single T cell receptor beta chain. Its antigen remains unidentified. The V segment lost 3 bases and the J segment 9 bases; nucleotides outside the gene matches: 5. This CDR3 has 13 residues. CDR1 SGHTA and CDR2 FQGTGA come from the germline V gene. This record belongs to a study of cytomegalovirus exposure and HLA in healthy donors. Study-wide findings and caveats: There were several of the most significant clusters that appeared linked to common viral pathogens in a later analysis.

Amplification used 60 Vbeta primers and 13 Jbeta primers. TCRdb's copy holds only in-frame clones and misses some; the assay was immunoSEQ multiplex PCR. The table includes approximately 78,000 clones, over 50% detected once. The chain recombines TRBV7-3 with TRBJ2-1, with 7 bases matching TRBD1. The sequencing input was PBMCs. The clonotype was recovered from a man in his forties in good health and CMV-seropositive. The CDR3 nucleotides read TGTGCCAGCAGCTTGACAGGGTTGGCTGAGCAGTTCTTC. Translating gives CASSLTGLAEQFF. Variable domain in full (rest from reference TRBV7-3 and TRBJ2-1): GAGVSQTPSNKVTEKGKYVELRCDPISGHTALYWYRQSLGQGPEFLIYFQGTGAADDSGLPNDRFFAVRPEGSVSTLKIQRTERGDSAVYLCASSLTGLAEQFFGPGTRLTVL.